The 9 T cell receptor beta chains reported below all come from one sample, sequenced in a study of cytomegalovirus exposure and HLA in healthy donors. Primers included in the PCR were 60 Vbeta and 13 Jbeta primers. Clones were read by immunoSEQ multiplex PCR, and TCRdb kept only the in-frame ones, dropping some. The data contain approximately 90,000 clones, about 74% of them seen just once; the ten biggest clones take up around 2.8%. The specimen was PBMCs. The receptors stem from a man aged 35 to 55 in good health and CMV-seronegative.

The chain combines TRBV19 with TRBJ1-4; 10 nucleotides match TRBD1. The CDR3 covers 14 residues. J was trimmed by 8 bases and V by 6 bases; bases with no gene match: 6. Germline CDR1 and CDR2: LNHDA and SQIVND (reference sequence). CDR3 nucleotides: TGTGCCAGTAGATTGACAGGGGGCCGAGAAAAACTGTTTTTT. Protein product: CASRLTGGREKLFF.

The chain couples TRBV7-6 to TRBJ1-6, with 7 bases lining up with TRBD1. This CDR3 spans 15 amino acids. V lost 5 bases, J lost 5 bases, and 6 bases stayed unmatched. Germline V gene lookup returns CDR1 SGHVS and CDR2 FNYEAQ. For the CDR3, the DNA is TGTGCCAGCAGCGCCCGACAGGGTGATAATTCACCCCTCCACTTT. This codes for CASSARQGDNSPLHF.

This sequence joins TRBV7-2 and TRBJ2-3; D unclear. Germline CDR1 and CDR2: SGHTA and FQGNSA. V was shortened by 1 base and J by 4 bases, with 15 bases between the two germline ends. The CDR3 is made up of 16 amino acids. The CDR3 sequence is CASSLGVLAVADTQYF. In nucleotides, the CDR3 is TGTGCCAGCAGCTTAGGTGTATTAGCCGTGGCAGATACGCAGTATTTT.

This clone came up a few times. V is TRBV6-4 and J is TRBJ2-1, with 9 bases matching TRBD1. V lost 4 bases, J lost 3 bases, and 4 bases stayed unmatched. CDR3 size: 15 residues. CDR1 and CDR2 from the germline V gene are MRHNA and SNTAGT. DNA for the CDR3: TGTGCCAGCAGTGTAGGGGACAGGGACTACAATGAGCAGTTCTTC. Encoded protein: CASSVGDRDYNEQFF.

The gene calls are TRBV21-1 and TRBJ1-2. TRBV21-1 is a known pseudogene. This CDR3 has 16 residues. CDR3 sequence (DNA): TGTGCCAGCAGCGCCCCCCGGCGCGGAATTATCTATGGCTACACCTTC. Protein: CASSAPRRGIIYGYTF.

In this sample, this clone turned up a few times. This chain connects TRBV7-9 to TRBJ1-4; perhaps TRBD1 as D (6 bases). This CDR3 comprises 18 residues. V dropped 3 bases and J dropped 3 bases, with 20 bases sitting between them. Looked up from germline, CDR1 is SEHNR and CDR2 is FQNEAQ (reference sequence). CDR3 sequence (DNA): TGTGCCAGCAGCTTTTCCCGGGGGGCCTCGGTGTCTAATGAAAAACTGTTTTTT. Amino acids: CASSFSRGASVSNEKLFF.

The V and J genes are TRBV6-5 and TRBJ1-1, with 10 bases matching TRBD1. The germline V gene has CDR1 MNHEY and CDR2 SVGAGI. V gave up 4 bases and J gave up 10 bases; unmatched junction bases: 15. The CDR3 covers 16 residues. CDR3 nucleotides: TGTGCCAGCAGTTTCTCCTTTGGGACAGGGGAAGGCGGAGCTTTCTTT. Encoded protein: CASSFSFGTGEGGAFF.

The chain recombines TRBV30 with TRBJ1-4, with a tentative D call TRBD1 (5 bases). V dropped 2 bases and J dropped 13 bases, with 11 bases sitting between them. Per the germline V gene, CDR1 is GTSNPN and CDR2 is SVGIG (reference sequence). The CDR3 is made up of 11 amino acids. The chain's CDR3 is CAWSPGGLLFF. CDR3 sequence (DNA): TGTGCCTGGAGTCCCGGGGGTCTACTGTTTTTT.

The chain joins TRBV6-5 to TRBJ1-3; D is unresolved. V gave up 0 bases and J gave up 8 bases, with 8 bases separating them. Germline V CDR1 and CDR2: MNHEY, SVGAGI. This CDR3 region has 13 residues. CDR3 sequence: CASSYSKLDTIYF. In nucleotides, the CDR3 is TGTGCCAGCAGTTACTCGAAACTAGACACCATATATTTT.